Presented here are 31 T cell receptor beta chains from one specimen sequenced in a study of cytomegalovirus exposure and HLA in healthy donors. It was with 60 Vbeta and 13 Jbeta primers that the PCR ran. The table came from immunoSEQ multiplex PCR; TCRdb's copy has only in-frame clones and leaves some out. The table lists around 130,000 clones, over 70% of them singletons. The sequenced material came from PBMCs. Receptors originate from a woman aged 40 to 49 in good health and CMV-seronegative.

This chain uses TRBV6-5 with TRBJ1-1, with D unresolved. Trimming left V 5 bases short and J 0 bases short, with 7 bases between. Germline V lookup: CDR1 MNHEY, CDR2 SVGAGI. CDR3 length equals 13 residues. CDR3 sequence reads: CASSPRVNTEAFF. The DNA for the CDR3 is TGTGCCAGCAGTCCCCGGGTGAACACTGAAGCTTTCTTT.

J is TRBJ2-2 and V is TRBV21-1; TRBD1 is the table's D call, not checked against the DNA. TRBV21-1 is tagged as a pseudogene. The CDR3 extends over 15 amino acids. CDR3 residues: CASSKEQGRSGELFF. The CDR3 bases are TGTGCCAGCAGCAAAGAACAGGGGCGGTCCGGGGAGCTGTTTTTT.

CDR3 DNA: TGTGCCAGCAAGTACGGACAGGGTGAAATTGAAGCTTTCTTT. It encodes CASKYGQGEIEAFF. The chain links TRBV6-5 to TRBJ1-1, with 8 bases fitting TRBD1. V shed 7 bases and J 7 bases; nucleotides not matched to a gene: 11. The germline V gene encodes CDR1 MNHEY and CDR2 SVGAGI. The length of the CDR3 is 14 residues.

The rearrangement joins TRBV5-6 to TRBJ1-1, with D possibly TRBD1 on 5 matching bases. This CDR3 region has 13 residues. Germline V gives CDR1 SGHDT, CDR2 YYEEEE. Trimming cost V 4 bases and J 1 base, with 8 bases left between them. The CDR3 protein is CASSPGQNTEAFF. The CDR3 region has the DNA TGTGCCAGCAGCCCAGGACAGAACACTGAAGCTTTCTTT.

The V and J genes are TRBV6-4 and TRBJ1-4; 11 bases fit TRBD1. This CDR3 is 15 amino acids long. Germline V gene sequence: CDR1 MRHNA, CDR2 SNTAGT. V lost 6 bases and J lost 5; bases outside the gene matches: 5. CDR3 bases: TGTGCCAGCAGCCCCGGGACAGGGGGAAATGAAAAACTGTTTTTT. Amino acid sequence: CASSPGTGGNEKLFF.

The chain is built from TRBV30 and TRBJ1-4; a weak D match, TRBD1 (5 bases). Germline assignment: CDR1 GTSNPN and CDR2 SVGIG (reference sequence). There are 14 residues in the CDR3. The V end was cut by 0 bases, the J end by 8 bases, with 13 bases between. The CDR3 DNA sequence: TGTGCCTGGAGTGTGGGGGGGTTAAGGGAAAAACTGTTTTTT. It yields the protein CAWSVGGLREKLFF.

The CDR3 is CASKGGEGETQYF. The CDR3 DNA reads as TGTGCCAGCAAAGGGGGTGAGGGAGAGACCCAGTACTTC. This chain joins TRBV2 and TRBJ2-5; the D gene is possibly TRBD1 (6 bases). Per the germline V gene, CDR1 is SNHLY and CDR2 is FYNNEI. This CDR3 spans 13 amino acids. Trimming took off 7 bases at V and 4 bases at J, with 13 bases between the two ends.

This clone was observed a single time. The rearrangement links TRBV30 to TRBJ2-5; TRBD1 matches 8 bases. The J call is uncertain, as TRBJ2-7 better fits the DNA end. The CDR3 contains 16 residues. Germline CDR1 and CDR2: GTSNPN and SVGIG (reference sequence). The CDR3 nucleotides are TGTGCCTGGAGTAGAGATCGGGGCAGGGGGCCCGACGAGCAGTACTTC. This encodes CAWSRDRGRGPDEQYF.

For this clone: Different DNA sequences within this sample yield the same CDR3. CDR3 region: CASSADPTGAGNTIYF. The CDR3 DNA is TGTGCCAGCAGCGCAGACCCGACAGGCGCCGGAAACACCATATATTTT. This sequence joins TRBV9 and TRBJ1-3; TRBD1 might be the D (6 bases). The CDR3 extends over 16 amino acids. Germline CDR1 SGDLS, CDR2 YYNGEE. V was pared by 3 bases and J by 4 bases, with 17 bases between.

This clone was seen a single time. This chain uses TRBV27 with TRBJ2-4; 15 nucleotides agree with TRBD2. Germline V gene data show CDR1 as MNHEY and CDR2 as SMNVEV (reference sequence). This CDR3 region has 21 residues. Unmatched junction bases numbered 11, after V lost 1 base and J lost 1 base. CDR3 region: CASSLWRPGTSGRQAKNIQYF. CDR3 coding DNA: TGTGCCAGCAGTTTATGGCGCCCCGGGACTAGCGGGAGGCAGGCCAAAAACATTCAGTACTTC.

The chain has TRBV9 and TRBJ1-1; tentatively, D is TRBD1 (6 bases). CDR3 length: 13 amino acids. CDR1 and CDR2 from the germline V gene are SGDLS and YYNGEE. V lost 4 bases and J lost 5, with 12 bases in between. The CDR3: CASSLGGGTEAFF. CDR3 nucleotide sequence: TGTGCCAGCAGCCTAGGGGGGGGAACTGAAGCTTTCTTT.

The chain has TRBV7-3 and TRBJ2-7, with TRBD2 identical over 8 bases. The germline CDR1 and CDR2 sequences are SGHTA and FQGTGA. V gave up 5 bases and J gave up 1 base; unmatched junction bases: 7. There are 15 residues in the CDR3. In nucleotides, the CDR3 is TGTGCCAGCAGCAGATCGGGACTAGTATCCTACGAGCAGTACTTC. Its translation is CASSRSGLVSYEQYF.

The chain employs TRBV28 and TRBJ2-2; D is possibly TRBD2 (6 bases). This CDR3 comprises 15 residues. Deletions cut 9 bases from V and 4 bases from J, with 18 bases between. The germline V gene has CDR1 MDHEN and CDR2 SYDVKM. CDR3 coding DNA: TGTGCCAGTCGGACCGGGGGAGAGGGCACCGGGGAGCTGTTTTTT. Translated: CASRTGGEGTGELFF.

V is TRBV10-2 and J is TRBJ2-3; 7 positions match TRBD2. The CDR3 length is 16 residues. V lost 9 bases, J lost 6 bases, and 18 bases stayed unmatched. CDR1 and CDR2 (germline): WSHSY, SAAADI. The CDR3 nucleotides are TGCGCCAGTGCAAAGCGGGGACCGTTAATCGGTGATACGCAGTATTTT. Protein product: CASAKRGPLIGDTQYF.

J is TRBJ1-1 and V is TRBV5-6; 9 positions agree with TRBD1. CDR3 size: 12 residues. The V segment lost 2 bases and the J segment 11 bases; nucleotides outside the gene matches: 4. Germline CDR1 SGHDT, CDR2 YYEEEE. The CDR3 reads CASSFGQGCAFF. Written as DNA, the CDR3 is TGTGCCAGCAGCTTCGGACAGGGGTGCGCTTTCTTT.

The V gene is TRBV19, the J gene TRBJ1-6; TRBD1 agrees at 8 bases. J lost 3 bases, V lost 8 bases, and 12 bases had no gene match. The CDR3 loop spans 17 amino acids. The germline V gene has CDR1 LNHDA and CDR2 SQIVND (reference sequence). The CDR3 is CASGPPLDRGYNSPLHF. CDR3 in DNA: TGTGCCAGTGGTCCCCCTCTCGACAGGGGCTATAATTCACCCCTCCACTTT.

The gene calls are TRBV28 and TRBJ2-7, with a weak D call TRBD1 (5 bases). This CDR3 has 15 amino acids. Between the trimmed V and J ends, which lost 2 bases and 6 bases, there was a span of 17 bases. Germline CDR1 MDHEN, CDR2 SYDVKM. This CDR3 reads CASSLSVTEWSEQYF. In nucleotides, the CDR3 is TGTGCCAGCAGTTTAAGCGTGACAGAGTGGAGCGAGCAGTACTTC.

This clone was detected a few times. The chain joins TRBV30 to TRBJ2-2; D ambiguous. V lost 0 bases and J 0 bases, leaving 8 bases between the germline ends. Germline CDR1 reads GTSNPN; CDR2 reads SVGIG (reference sequence). The CDR3 extends over 15 amino acids. The CDR3 is CAWSVGSPNTGELFF. The CDR3 DNA is TGTGCCTGGAGTGTGGGCAGCCCGAACACCGGGGAGCTGTTTTTT.

This chain links TRBV6-5 with TRBJ1-1, with a possible D match to TRBD1 (5 bases). Trimming stripped 2 bases from V and 5 bases from J, with 12 bases between. CDR1 and CDR2 from the germline V gene are MNHEY and SVGAGI. CDR3 size: 14 residues. CDR3 sequence reads: CASSYPGGGTEAFF. In nucleotides, the CDR3 is TGTGCCAGCAGTTACCCTGGGGGGGGGACTGAAGCTTTCTTT.

J is TRBJ2-4 and V is TRBV9; TRBD1 matches 8 bases. This CDR3 spans 14 amino acids. Germline loops: CDR1 SGDLS, CDR2 YYNGEE. The J segment lost 8 bases and the V segment lost 3 bases, leaving 7 bases of the junction unmatched. The CDR3 nucleotides read TGTGCCAGCAGCGGCCGCGGGACAGGAGACATTCAGTACTTC. It codes for CASSGRGTGDIQYF.

J is TRBJ2-1 and V is TRBV2; 7 bases line up with TRBD2. With V trimmed by 8 bases and J by 2 bases, 9 bases remained unmatched. Germline CDR1 and CDR2: SNHLY and FYNNEI. The CDR3 has 15 residues. As DNA, the CDR3 is TGTGCCAGCCTGGCGGGGGAGTTGGCCTACAATGAGCAGTTCTTC. This codes for CASLAGELAYNEQFF.

The J gene is TRBJ2-2, the V gene TRBV9; a weak D match, TRBD1 (6 bases). Germline V gene sequence: CDR1 SGDLS, CDR2 YYNGEE. The CDR3 is 16 amino acids. The ends were cut back, 0 bases at V and 4 bases at J, with 13 bases in the middle. The CDR3 DNA reads as TGTGCCAGCAGCGTAGTTCCAGGACAGAGCACCGGGGAGCTGTTTTTT. Residues: CASSVVPGQSTGELFF.

The table lists this clone with a count of one. This chain uses TRBV12-5 with TRBJ2-3, with 12 nucleotides matching TRBD2. CDR3 size: 15 residues. Trimming cost V 5 bases and J 5 bases; bases outside gene matches: 5. CDR1 and CDR2 (germline): LGHNT, FRNRAP. The CDR3 region has the DNA TGTGCTAGTGGTCAAGCTAGCGGGGGGGGAGATACGCAGTATTTT. Translation gives CASGQASGGGDTQYF.

This rearrangement joins TRBV9 to TRBJ1-4; 9 nucleotides match TRBD1. The J segment lost 7 bases and the V segment lost 3 bases, leaving 4 bases of the junction unmatched. The CDR3 spans 14 residues. Germline CDR1 reads SGDLS; CDR2 reads YYNGEE. In DNA, the CDR3 is TGTGCCAGCAGCGCACGGACAGGGGTTGAAAAACTGTTTTTT. It yields the protein CASSARTGVEKLFF.

The chain uses TRBV9 and TRBJ2-7, with a possible D match to TRBD2 (5 bases). The V gene lost 0 bases and the J gene lost 1 base, with 8 bases spanning the gap. The CDR3 runs 14 residues. Germline-derived CDR1 and CDR2 are SGDLS and YYNGEE. CDR3: CASSVGTRSYEQYF. Here the CDR3 DNA reads TGTGCCAGCAGCGTAGGGACTCGATCCTACGAGCAGTACTTC.

The chain carries TRBV9 and TRBJ2-7, with a tentative D call TRBD1 (5 bases). CDR3 length: 15 amino acids. The V and J ends lost 0 bases and 6 bases respectively, with 16 bases between them. Germline-derived CDR1 and CDR2 are SGDLS and YYNGEE. CDR3 DNA sequence: TGTGCCAGCAGCGTAGCACAGGAGCCTACAAGCGAGCAGTACTTC. It yields the protein CASSVAQEPTSEQYF.

CDR3 protein: CASSLTGTGNTIYF. Written as DNA, the CDR3 is TGCGCCAGCAGCTTGACAGGGACGGGAAACACCATATATTTT. The rearrangement uses TRBV5-1 and TRBJ1-3; the D gene is possibly TRBD1 (6 bases). V gave up 1 base and J gave up 4 bases, with 9 bases separating them. In germline, CDR1 is SGHRS, CDR2 YFSETQ. CDR3 length: 14 residues.

The rearrangement joins TRBV11-3 to TRBJ2-7; the match to TRBD2 covers 8 bases. CDR1 is SGHNT and CDR2 is YENEEA in the germline V gene. The junction had 9 bases not matched to a gene; V was cut back by 5 bases and J by 6 bases. This CDR3 region has 14 residues. The chain's CDR3 is CASSLHGGGAEQYF. CDR3 DNA: TGTGCCAGCAGCCTTCACGGGGGGGGCGCCGAGCAGTACTTC. Drawing the rest from reference TRBV11-3 and TRBJ2-7, the complete variable domain is EAGVVQSPRYKIIEKKQPVAFWCNPISGHNTLYWYLQNLGQGPELLIRYENEEAVDDSQLPKDRFSAERLKGVDSTLKIQPAELGDSAVYLCASSLHGGGAEQYFGPGTRLTVT.

This clone was picked up a small number of times. V and J are TRBV28 and TRBJ2-3, with 7 bases that match TRBD2. The germline V gene encodes CDR1 MDHEN and CDR2 SYDVKM. V dropped 5 bases and J dropped 6; count of bases not matched to a gene: 11. The CDR3 is 15 amino acids. The CDR3 here is CASSRLLAMWDTQYF. CDR3 DNA sequence: TGTGCCAGCAGTCGCCTACTAGCGATGTGGGATACGCAGTATTTT.

The chain combines TRBV5-1 with TRBJ1-6; TRBD1 matches at 8 bases. The CDR3 is made up of 16 amino acids. Germline V gives CDR1 SGHRS, CDR2 YFSETQ. J was trimmed by 9 bases and V by 0 bases; bases with no gene match: 8. DNA for the CDR3: TGCGCCAGCAGCTTGGCCGCAGGGGGCAAGGGTTCACCCCTCCACTTT. The encoded protein is CASSLAAGGKGSPLHF.

The chain recombines TRBV28 with TRBJ1-2; 10 nucleotides match TRBD1. V gave up 2 bases and J gave up 1 base; unmatched junction bases: 4. Germline V gives CDR1 MDHEN, CDR2 SYDVKM. CDR3 size: 16 residues. The CDR3 nucleotides read TGTGCCAGCAGTTTAGGGGGACAGGGGAGTAACTATGGCTACACCTTC. Its translation is CASSLGGQGSNYGYTF.